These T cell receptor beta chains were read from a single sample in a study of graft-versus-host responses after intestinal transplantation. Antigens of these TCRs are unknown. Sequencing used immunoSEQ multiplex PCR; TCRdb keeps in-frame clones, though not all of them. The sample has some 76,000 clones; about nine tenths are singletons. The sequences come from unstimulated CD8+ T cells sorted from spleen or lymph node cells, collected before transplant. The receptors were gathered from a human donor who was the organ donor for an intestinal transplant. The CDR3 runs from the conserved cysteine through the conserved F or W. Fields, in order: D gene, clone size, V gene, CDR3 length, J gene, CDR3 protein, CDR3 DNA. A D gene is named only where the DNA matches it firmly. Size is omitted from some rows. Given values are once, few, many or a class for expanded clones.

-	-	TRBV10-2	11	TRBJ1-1	CASSEAGEAFF	TGCGCCAGCAGTGAGGCGGGTGAAGCTTTCTTT
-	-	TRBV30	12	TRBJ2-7	CAWSVPPLAGYF	TGTGCCTGGAGTGTACCCCCACTAGCAGGTTACTTC
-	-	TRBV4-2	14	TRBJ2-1	CASSQELAYNEQFF	TGTGCCAGCAGCCAAGAATTAGCCTACAATGAGCAGTTCTTC
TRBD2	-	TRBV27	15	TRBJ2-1	CASSLGGGSYNEQFF	TGTGCCAGCAGTTTAGGGGGGGGGTCCTACAATGAGCAGTTCTTC
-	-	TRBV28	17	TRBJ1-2	CASSPTPYEGPNYGYTF	TGTGCCAGCAGTCCAACCCCTTACGAGGGGCCTAACTATGGCTACACCTTC
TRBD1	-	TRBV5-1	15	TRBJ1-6	CASSLEQGGWSPLHF	TGCGCCAGCAGCTTGGAACAGGGGGGGTGGTCACCCCTCCACTTT
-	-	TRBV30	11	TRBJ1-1	CAWSEGSGAFF	TGTGCCTGGAGTGAGGGTTCTGGAGCTTTCTTT
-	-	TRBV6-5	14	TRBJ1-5	CASSYLQENQPQHF	TGTGCCAGCAGTTACCTGCAGGAGAATCAGCCCCAGCATTTT
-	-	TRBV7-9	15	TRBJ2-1	CASSPRFSSYNEQFF	TGTGCCAGCAGCCCCCGTTTCAGCTCCTACAATGAGCAGTTCTTC
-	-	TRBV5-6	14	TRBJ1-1	CASSFRVTNTEAFF	TGTGCCAGCAGCTTTCGGGTGACGAACACTGAAGCTTTCTTT
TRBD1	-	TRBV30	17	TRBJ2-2	CAWSVLGWTGDTGELFF	TGTGCCTGGAGTGTATTAGGTTGGACAGGGGACACCGGGGAGCTGTTTTTT
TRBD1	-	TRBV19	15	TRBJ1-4	CASSIARDRGEKLFF	TGTGCCAGTAGTATAGCCCGGGACAGGGGTGAAAAACTGTTTTTT
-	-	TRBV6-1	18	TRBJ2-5	CASSERLGAGVSLETQYF	TGTGCCAGCAGTGAAAGGCTGGGGGCAGGGGTCTCCCTAGAGACCCAGTACTTC
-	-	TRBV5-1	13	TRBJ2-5	CASSLELQETQYF	TGCGCCAGCAGCTTGGAACTTCAAGAGACCCAGTACTTC
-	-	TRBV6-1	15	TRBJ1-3	CASSEWVGSGNTIYF	TGTGCCAGCAGCGAGTGGGTTGGGTCTGGAAACACCATATATTTT
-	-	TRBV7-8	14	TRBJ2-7	CASSLRGPTYEQYF	TGTGCCAGCAGCTTACGGGGCCCTACCTACGAGCAGTACTTC
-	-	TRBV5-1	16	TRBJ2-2	CASSLVSGSNTGELFF	TGCGCCAGCAGCTTGGTTTCGGGCAGTAACACCGGGGAGCTGTTTTTT
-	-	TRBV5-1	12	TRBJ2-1	CASSLANNEQFF	TGCGCCAGCAGCTTAGCGAACAATGAGCAGTTCTTC
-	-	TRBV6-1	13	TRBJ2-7	CASSPGTAYEQYF	TGTGCCAGCAGTCCGGGGACTGCCTACGAGCAGTACTTC
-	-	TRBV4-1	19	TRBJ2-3	CASSQVPPGGLANTDTQYF	TGCGCCAGCAGCCAAGTCCCCCCCGGGGGGCTAGCAAACACAGATACGCAGTATTTT
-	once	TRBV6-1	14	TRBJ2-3	CASSLNGVADTQYF	TGTGCCAGCAGCTTGAACGGAGTCGCCGATACGCAGTATTTT
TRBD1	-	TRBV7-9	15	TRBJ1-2	CASSLNQGAIDGYTF	TGTGCCAGCAGCTTAAATCAGGGGGCTATAGATGGCTACACCTTC
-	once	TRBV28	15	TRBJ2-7	CASRYTMDTLGEQYF	TGTGCCAGCCGCTATACCATGGACACCCTAGGGGAGCAGTACTTC
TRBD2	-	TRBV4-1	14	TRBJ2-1	CASSQVLAGNEQFF	TGCGCCAGCAGCCAAGTACTAGCGGGGAATGAGCAGTTCTTC
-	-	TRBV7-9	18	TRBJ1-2	CASSLADPGAGPFYGYTF	TGTGCCAGCAGCTTAGCCGATCCAGGGGCCGGGCCTTTCTATGGCTACACCTTC
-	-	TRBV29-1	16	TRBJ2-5	CSVEDNRVTYQETQYF	TGCAGCGTTGAAGATAACCGGGTTACATATCAAGAGACCCAGTACTTC
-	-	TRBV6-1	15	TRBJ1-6	CASSEFGRSNSPLHF	TGTGCCAGCAGTGAATTCGGCAGGAGTAATTCACCCCTCCACTTT